Each of the 15 T cell receptor beta chains below was sequenced from the same sample in a study of T cell responses to AZD1222 COVID-19 vaccine. The method was immunoSEQ multiplex PCR; TCRdb's version includes in-frame clones alone and lacks a portion of them. The table shows 150,000 or so clones, with just under 95% occurring only once. Here the sequenced sample was peripheral blood, taken on day 0 of AZD1222 vaccination. These receptor sequences come from an adult in good health.

V and J are TRBV18 and TRBJ1-1; D perhaps matches TRBD1 (5 bases). There are 16 residues in the CDR3. Per germline, CDR1 KGHSH and CDR2 LQKENI. V was pared by 6 bases and J by 0 bases, with 17 bases between. The CDR3 loop is CASSPFRVPMNTEAFF. The CDR3 DNA reads TGTGCCAGCTCGCCATTCAGGGTGCCCATGAACACTGAAGCTTTCTTT.

The chain links TRBV28 to TRBJ2-7; 10 positions match TRBD1. Germline values: CDR1 MDHEN, CDR2 SYDVKM. The CDR3 runs to 13 residues. The ends lost 8 bases at V and 1 base at J; junction bases unmatched: 2. CDR3 sequence reads: CASRQGASYEQYF. The CDR3 DNA sequence: TGTGCCAGCCGACAGGGGGCTTCCTACGAGCAGTACTTC.

The chain employs TRBV7-9 and TRBJ2-2; D gene ambiguous. Germline lookup yields CDR1 SEHNR and CDR2 FQNEAQ (reference sequence). The germline V and J ends were trimmed by 1 base and 6 bases, with 6 bases remaining between them. The CDR3 runs to 13 residues. CDR3 residues: CASSLGQAGELFF. In nucleotides, the CDR3 is TGTGCCAGCAGCTTAGGGCAGGCCGGGGAGCTGTTTTTT.

The rearrangement links TRBV7-2 to TRBJ1-1, with no clear D. Germline V gene lookup returns CDR1 SGHTA and CDR2 FQGNSA. The CDR3 has 16 residues. V was clipped by 1 base and J by 0 bases, with 12 bases between them. The CDR3 region has the DNA TGTGCCAGCAGCTTAGTGGCCAGTGTCCTGAACACTGAAGCTTTCTTT. Translation: CASSLVASVLNTEAFF.

This chain uses TRBV5-1 with TRBJ2-7, with TRBD2 matching over 8 bases. Germline V gene lookup returns CDR1 SGHRS and CDR2 YFSETQ. This CDR3 has 14 amino acids. V lost 4 bases and J lost 5; bases outside the gene matches: 8. The CDR3 DNA sequence: TGCGCCAGCAGCCCCGGGGGGGCAGGGAACGAGCAGTACTTC. It encodes CASSPGGAGNEQYF.

The genes are TRBV18 and TRBJ1-1; no firm D call. Looked up from germline, CDR1 is KGHSH and CDR2 is LQKENI. V gave up 3 bases and J gave up 2 bases, with 7 bases separating them. This CDR3 has 13 residues. CDR3 amino acids: CASSPQLNTEAFF. The CDR3 DNA follows: TGTGCCAGCTCACCGCAATTAAACACTGAAGCTTTCTTT.

The rearrangement uses TRBV5-5 and TRBJ2-7, with TRBD1 as a possible D gene (8 bases). The CDR3 spans 18 residues. Germline loops: CDR1 SGHKS, CDR2 YYEKEE (reference sequence). V lost 3 bases and J 0 bases, leaving 22 bases between the germline ends. CDR3 DNA sequence: TGTGCCAGCAGCTCTCTACCTGGACAGGGAGGGGACTCCTACGAGCAGTACTTC. Protein sequence: CASSSLPGQGGDSYEQYF.

V gene TRBV27 combines with J gene TRBJ2-2; TRBD1 matches 11 bases. The length of the CDR3 is 14 residues. V dropped 6 bases and J dropped 5; count of bases not matched to a gene: 2. Germline CDR1 is MNHEY and CDR2 is SMNVEV (reference sequence). The CDR3: CASRGQGVTGELFF. The CDR3, as DNA: TGTGCCAGCAGGGGACAGGGGGTAACCGGGGAGCTGTTTTTT.

The chain employs TRBV24-1 and TRBJ2-1, with a weak D call TRBD1 (5 bases). CDR3 length equals 15 residues. V lost 0 bases, J lost 10 bases, and 15 bases lay in between. CDR1 and CDR2 (germline): KGHDR, SFDVKD. This CDR3 is CATSDLEGHNFEQFF. The CDR3 coding sequence is TGTGCCACCAGTGATTTGGAAGGACACAATTTCGAGCAGTTCTTC.

The chain employs TRBV28 and TRBJ2-7, with TRBD1 identical over 9 bases. V gave up 9 bases and J gave up 0 bases; unmatched junction bases: 9. From germline, CDR1 is MDHEN and CDR2 SYDVKM. The CDR3 spans 15 residues. The CDR3 DNA follows: TGTGCCAGTTGCACCGGGACAGGGCTCTCCTACGAGCAGTACTTC. Its protein product is CASCTGTGLSYEQYF.

This chain joins TRBV28 and TRBJ1-2, with D possibly being TRBD1 (5 bases). CDR1 is MDHEN, CDR2 SYDVKM, per germline. V was shortened by 5 bases and J by 3 bases, with 10 bases between the two germline ends. The CDR3 runs 13 residues. The CDR3: CASSTTGYYGYTF. Here the CDR3 DNA reads TGTGCCAGCAGTACCACAGGTTACTATGGCTACACCTTC.

The rearrangement uses TRBV14 and TRBJ2-7; TRBD1 aligns across 11 bases. V shed 4 bases and J 2 bases; nucleotides not matched to a gene: 4. The germline V gene encodes CDR1 SGHDN and CDR2 FVKESK. This CDR3 region has 15 residues. The CDR3 protein is CASSPQGQGAYEQYF. The CDR3 region has the DNA TGTGCCAGCAGCCCTCAGGGACAGGGGGCCTACGAGCAGTACTTC.

J is TRBJ1-4 and V is TRBV7-9, with 9 bases identical to TRBD1. Germline values: CDR1 SEHNR, CDR2 FQNEAQ (reference sequence). CDR3 size: 16 residues. The V gene end was trimmed by 5 bases and the J gene end by 8 bases; junction bases not matched to a gene: 12. CDR3 in amino acids: CASSPRDRVPQEKLFF. The CDR3, as DNA: TGTGCCAGCAGCCCGCGGGACAGGGTGCCTCAGGAAAAACTGTTTTTT.

CDR3 DNA: TGTGCCAGCCGTTCGTCTTCGTCAACTAATGAAAAACTGTTTTTT. Amino acid sequence: CASRSSSSTNEKLFF. The chain employs TRBV6-5 and TRBJ1-4; D is unclear. V lost 8 bases to trimming and J lost 0 bases, with 13 bases between them. This CDR3 has 15 amino acids. Looked up from germline, CDR1 is MNHEY and CDR2 is SVGAGI.

V is TRBV10-3 and J is TRBJ1-6; D is perhaps TRBD1 (5 bases). V gave up 5 bases and J gave up 8 bases, with 10 bases separating them. The germline V gene encodes CDR1 ENHRY and CDR2 SYGVKD. The CDR3 covers 13 residues. Written as DNA, the CDR3 is TGTGCCATCAGTTTAATGGGGGATTCACCCCTCCACTTT. Its translation: CAISLMGDSPLHF.